The 8 T cell receptor beta chains presented below share a single source sample, sequenced in a study of blood T cell repertoires in COVID-19. This table comes from immunoSEQ multiplex PCR, and its TCRdb copy is limited to in-frame clones, with some not included. The sample carries tens of thousands of clones, over 75% recorded once. The specimen was peripheral blood. The receptors were gathered from a woman aged 55-69 years with active COVID-19.

This chain links TRBV5-1 with TRBJ2-2; 8 bases match TRBD1. The CDR3 has 17 residues. Germline lookup yields CDR1 SGHRS and CDR2 YFSETQ. With 0 bases clipped from V and 2 bases from J, the junction kept 6 bases outside the gene matches. For the CDR3, the DNA is TGCGCCAGCAGCTTGGGGCAGGGGGCCGTTAACACCGGGGAGCTGTTTTTT. Its protein is CASSLGQGAVNTGELFF.

This clone appeared a single time. The chain has TRBV4-1 and TRBJ2-3; tentatively, D is TRBD1 (6 bases). Germline assignment: CDR1 MGHRA and CDR2 YSYEKL. V lost 1 base to trimming and J lost 0 bases, with 11 bases between them. This CDR3 is 16 amino acids long. CDR3 amino acids: CASSQGDRTSTDTQYF. The CDR3 bases are TGCGCCAGCAGCCAAGGAGACAGGACTAGCACAGATACGCAGTATTTT.

The chain is built from TRBV7-9 and TRBJ1-1; D not certain. Trimming shortened V by 0 bases and J by 1 base, and 6 bases separated the two germline ends. The CDR3 is 14 residues long. Per the germline V gene, CDR1 is SEHNR and CDR2 is FQNEAQ (reference sequence). The CDR3 loop reads CASSLASGNTEAFF. CDR3 sequence (DNA): TGTGCCAGCAGCTTAGCTTCGGGGAACACTGAAGCTTTCTTT. Full variable domain (remainder filled in from reference TRBV7-9 and TRBJ1-1): DTGVSQNPRHKITKRGQNVTFRCDPISEHNRLYWYRQTLGQGPEFLTYFQNEAQLEKSRLLSDRFSAERPKGSFSTLEIQRTEQGDSAMYLCASSLASGNTEAFFGQGTRLTVV.

On this clone: Within the sample, other DNA sequences also encode this same CDR3. This sequence joins TRBV7-9 and TRBJ2-5; 7 bases agree with TRBD1. The CDR3 is 14 residues long. Germline CDR1 SEHNR, CDR2 FQNEAQ (reference sequence). The trim removed 1 base at V and 2 bases at J, leaving 1 base unmatched. The chain's CDR3 is CASSLGQGQETQYF. The CDR3 DNA follows: TGTGCCAGCAGCTTAGGACAGGGTCAAGAGACCCAGTACTTC.

The chain carries TRBV9 and TRBJ2-2, with D tentatively TRBD2 (5 bases). The CDR3 has 14 amino acids. Germline V lookup: CDR1 SGDLS, CDR2 YYNGEE. V dropped 4 bases and J dropped 1 base, with 8 bases sitting between them. The CDR3 DNA sequence: TGTGCCAGCAGCTCGGACTTGAACACCGGGGAGCTGTTTTTT. This encodes CASSSDLNTGELFF. The whole variable domain, remainder taken from reference TRBV9 and TRBJ2-2, is DSGVTQTPKHLITATGQRVTLRCSPRSGDLSVYWYQQSLDQGLQFLIQYYNGEERAKGNILERFSAQQFPDLHSELNLSSLELGDSALYFCASSSDLNTGELFFGEGSRLTVL.

The J gene is TRBJ2-3, the V gene TRBV27, with no clear D. Germline CDR1 reads MNHEY; CDR2 reads SMNVEV (reference sequence). The CDR3 is 14 amino acids. V lost 3 bases and J lost 0, with 7 bases in between. The CDR3 DNA follows: TGTGCCAGCAGTTTGCGCAGGAGCACAGATACGCAGTATTTT. This sequence encodes CASSLRRSTDTQYF.

The genes are TRBV12-3 or TRBV12-4 and TRBJ1-2; 9 bases agree with TRBD1. The ends lost 5 bases at V and 7 bases at J; junction bases unmatched: 5. This CDR3 has 13 amino acids. CDR3 nucleotides: TGTGCCAGCAGTCACTCGGACAGGGGTGGCTACACCTTC. As protein: CASSHSDRGGYTF.

The chain combines TRBV6-5 with TRBJ2-5, with no clear D. This CDR3 is 11 amino acids long. The V gene lost 0 bases and the J gene lost 9 bases, with 5 bases spanning the gap. CDR1 and CDR2 from the germline V gene are MNHEY and SVGAGI. CDR3 DNA: TGTGCCAGCAGTTACTCTTCGGCCCAGTACTTC. Protein product: CASSYSSAQYF.